The 26 T cell receptor beta chains below come from one sample, sequenced in a study of T cells in Graves' hyperthyroidism and ophthalmopathy. RNA transcripts gave rise to amplified TCR beta CDR3 regions. TCR CDR3 regions were first amplified by RT-PCR with HTBI primers. TCRdb reprocessed the multiplex PCR reads via MiXCR and lists one record per CDR3 protein. This sample has a few hundred thousand distinct CDR3 sequences; around a sixth occur once, and the top ten carry 35% to 50%. Sequenced sample: blood. These receptors were obtained from a man aged 18 to 30 with Graves' ophthalmopathy.

J is TRBJ2-5 and V is TRBV11-2; 9 bases are shared with TRBD2. Germline CDR1 reads SGHAT; CDR2 reads FQNNGV. The CDR3 runs to 13 residues. Trimming cost V 7 bases and J 5 bases; bases outside gene matches: 5. The CDR3 DNA sequence: TGTGCCAGCACCCTAGCGGGAACGGAGACCCAGTACTTC. Protein sequence: CASTLAGTETQYF.

This clonotype was recorded a few times. V gene TRBV27 combines with J gene TRBJ2-5; 12 nucleotides line up with TRBD2. J lost 1 base, V lost 5 bases, and 5 bases had no gene match. The CDR3 contains 16 residues. Germline lookup yields CDR1 MNHEY and CDR2 SMNVEV (reference sequence). CDR3 nucleotides: TGTGCCAGCAGTGCAAGACTAGCGGGGGTCCAAGAGACCCAGTACTTC. Its translation: CASSARLAGVQETQYF.

In regard to this clonotype: This may arise from a read error, as a much more abundant clone is one base away. The CDR3 DNA follows: TGTGCCAGCAGTTTACCCCGAGGGTGGCTGCCCCAGCATTTT. Protein product: CASSLPRGWLPQHF. The chain is built from TRBV28 and TRBJ1-5, with D unresolved. Germline V lookup: CDR1 MDHEN, CDR2 SYDVKM. This CDR3 contains 14 residues. The V end lost 2 bases, the J end lost 9 bases, and 14 bases lay between the germline ends.

This clonotype was seen at least ten times. The chain has TRBV27 and TRBJ1-1; the D gene is possibly TRBD1 (5 bases). The length of the CDR3 is 14 residues. The ends were cut back, 5 bases at V and 5 bases at J, with 15 bases in the middle. The germline V gene encodes CDR1 MNHEY and CDR2 SMNVEV (reference sequence). DNA for the CDR3: TGTGCCAGCAGTCTGAGGGCAGGGCGGACTGAAGCTTTCTTT. It specifies CASSLRAGRTEAFF.

This clonotype was seen ten or more times. V is TRBV27 and J is TRBJ1-1, with a weak D call TRBD1 (6 bases). CDR1 is MNHEY and CDR2 is SMNVEV in the germline V gene (reference sequence). This CDR3 contains 14 residues. With 6 bases removed from V and 5 bases from J, the gap between germline ends came to 16 bases. CDR3 coding DNA: TGTGCCAGCAGACGCGGGGGCGACGGGACTGAAGCTTTCTTT. Translating gives CASRRGGDGTEAFF.

This clonotype was picked up many times. The V call is TRBV12-3 or TRBV12-4, the J call TRBJ2-2; 8 bases fit TRBD1. The CDR3 runs to 15 residues. V lost 3 bases to trimming and J lost 5 bases; unmatched junction nucleotides: 5. As DNA, the CDR3 is TGTGCCAGCAGTTTCGACAGGGGTTTGACCGGGGAGCTGTTTTTT. Its translation is CASSFDRGLTGELFF.

This clonotype showed up many times. The rearrangement joins TRBV24-1 to TRBJ2-3; D gene uncertain. V dropped 1 base and J dropped 2 bases, with 9 bases sitting between them. CDR1 and CDR2 from the germline V gene are KGHDR and SFDVKD. CDR3 length equals 15 residues. The chain's CDR3 is CATSDFSGNTDTQYF. Here the CDR3 DNA reads TGTGCCACCAGTGATTTCTCCGGCAACACAGATACGCAGTATTTT.

Ten or more counts support this clonotype. V gene TRBV6-1 combines with J gene TRBJ1-1; D not certain. Germline V CDR1 and CDR2: MNHNS, SASEGT. Trimming shortened V by 0 bases and J by 1 base, and 6 bases separated the two germline ends. The CDR3 loop spans 14 amino acids. The CDR3 sequence is CASSEASRNTEAFF. The CDR3 region has the DNA TGTGCCAGCAGTGAAGCATCCAGGAACACTGAAGCTTTCTTT.

As concerns this clonotype: A much larger clone lies one base from this, so it may be a read error. The V call is TRBV18, the J call TRBJ1-2; D uncertain. This CDR3 is 14 amino acids long. In germline, CDR1 is KGHSH, CDR2 LQKENI. V gave up 1 base and J gave up 5 bases, with 11 bases separating them. The CDR3 DNA follows: TGTGCCAGCTCACCACTTGAAGGCTGGTATGGCTACACCTTC. It is translated as CASSPLEGWYGYTF.

This clonotype was seen a handful of times. This chain links TRBV15 with TRBJ2-3; D is ambiguous. Germline-derived CDR1 and CDR2 are LNHNV and YYDKDF (reference sequence). V lost 4 bases and J lost 6, with 11 bases in between. CDR3 length: 13 amino acids. DNA for the CDR3: TGTGCCACCAGCACTCTTTTGACGGATACGCAGTATTTT. It specifies CATSTLLTDTQYF.

In this sample, this clonotype turned up many times. This sequence joins TRBV5-1 and TRBJ1-1, with D maybe TRBD1 (5 bases). The ends were cut back, 0 bases at V and 6 bases at J, with 15 bases in the middle. Germline CDR1 reads SGHRS; CDR2 reads YFSETQ. The CDR3 totals 15 residues. DNA for the CDR3: TGCGCCAGCAGCTTGGCAGGGCTCGAGGTAGCTGAAGCTTTCTTT. This translates into CASSLAGLEVAEAFF.

This clonotype has just a few counts. The gene calls are TRBV6-1 and TRBJ2-3; TRBD2 is a possible D gene (6 bases). Per germline, CDR1 MNHNS and CDR2 SASEGT. This CDR3 spans 13 amino acids. The V end lost 8 bases, the J end lost 0 bases, and 9 bases lay between the germline ends. CDR3 loop: CASGEASTDTQYF. In DNA form, the CDR3 reads TGTGCCAGCGGGGAGGCCAGCACAGATACGCAGTATTTT.

This clonotype has a count of ten or more. J is TRBJ1-2 and V is TRBV9; tentatively, D is TRBD1 (5 bases). The V gene lost 5 bases and the J gene lost 5 bases, with 16 bases spanning the gap. CDR1 and CDR2 (germline): SGDLS, YYNGEE. The CDR3 sequence is 14 residues long. CDR3 DNA: TGTGCCAGCAGTTCACCCCGGGGCTGGTATGGCTACACCTTC. It yields the protein CASSSPRGWYGYTF.

This clonotype occurred many times. This chain joins TRBV3-1 and TRBJ2-1, with TRBD2 matching 8 bases. There are 15 residues in the CDR3. Per the germline V gene, CDR1 is LGHDT and CDR2 is YNNKEL (reference sequence). The J segment lost 5 bases and the V segment lost 1 base, leaving 4 bases of the junction unmatched. As DNA, the CDR3 is TGTGCCAGCAGCCAAGCCGGCGGGAGGCACAATGAGCAGTTCTTC. This codes for CASSQAGGRHNEQFF.

This clonotype showed up just a few times. The chain recombines TRBV5-1 with TRBJ2-3; D is perhaps TRBD1 (6 bases). The CDR3 totals 15 residues. The germline CDR1 and CDR2 sequences are SGHRS and YFSETQ. Trimming stripped 4 bases from V and 1 base from J, with 13 bases between. CDR3 in amino acids: CASSQQGIGTDTQYF. In DNA, the CDR3 is TGCGCCAGCAGCCAACAGGGAATCGGCACAGATACGCAGTATTTT.

This clonotype showed up just a few times. The rearrangement links TRBV6-1 to TRBJ1-2; D is perhaps TRBD1 (6 bases). Germline V gene data show CDR1 as MNHNS and CDR2 as SASEGT. The CDR3 length is 13 residues. Trimming shortened V by 4 bases and J by 7 bases, and 13 bases separated the two germline ends. The CDR3 sequence is CASSGGPPGGYTF. CDR3 nucleotides: TGTGCCAGCAGTGGGGGGCCCCCGGGTGGCTACACCTTC.

The V call is TRBV11-2, the J call TRBJ1-4; 7 nucleotides align to TRBD1. From germline, CDR1 is SGHAT and CDR2 FQNNGV. V lost 4 bases, J lost 7 bases, and 9 bases stayed unmatched. This CDR3 has 15 residues. CDR3: CASSSWQGEGEKLFF. In DNA form, the CDR3 reads TGTGCCAGCAGCTCTTGGCAGGGGGAGGGTGAAAAACTGTTTTTT.

This clonotype was detected ten times or more. V is TRBV7-9 and J is TRBJ2-3; D unclear. Trimming removed 6 bases at V and 2 bases at J, with 12 bases between. In germline, CDR1 is SEHNR, CDR2 FQNEAQ (reference sequence). This CDR3 comprises 14 residues. In DNA, the CDR3 is TGTGCCAGCAGGCGCGCTAGTGCCACAGATACGCAGTATTTT. Amino acid sequence: CASRRASATDTQYF. Combining the CDR3 with reference TRBV7-9 and TRBJ2-3 gives the whole variable domain DTGVSQNPRHKITKRGQNVTFRCDPISEHNRLYWYRQTLGQGPEFLTYFQNEAQLEKSRLLSDRFSAERPKGSFSTLEIQRTEQGDSAMYLCASRRASATDTQYFGPGTRLTVL.

This clonotype came up many times. This chain links TRBV20-1 with TRBJ1-6; D may be TRBD1 (6 bases). The germline gives CDR1 DFQATT, CDR2 SNEGSKA (reference sequence). The length of the CDR3 is 15 residues. V was pared by 0 bases and J by 3 bases, with 9 bases between. For the CDR3, the DNA is TGCAGTGCTAGAGATTCAGGGGACTATAATTCACCCCTCCACTTT. It specifies CSARDSGDYNSPLHF.

There are a few counts of this clonotype. The rearrangement uses TRBV5-1 and TRBJ1-2; the match to TRBD1 covers 10 bases. Germline CDR1 and CDR2: SGHRS and YFSETQ. Germline trimming cut 5 bases from V and 4 bases from J; bases unmatched to any gene: 11. The CDR3 loop spans 16 amino acids. The CDR3 region has the DNA TGCGCCAGCAGTTCCGGGACAGGGGCCACCCGCTATGGCTACACCTTC. Residues: CASSSGTGATRYGYTF.

V usage is TRBV29-1 and J usage is TRBJ2-1; 11 positions agree with TRBD1. V lost 0 bases to trimming and J lost 10 bases; unmatched junction nucleotides: 8. There are 15 residues in the CDR3. Germline CDR1 reads SQVTM; CDR2 reads ANQGSEA. CDR3 region: CSVEDVRTGGWEQFF. DNA of the CDR3: TGCAGCGTTGAAGATGTTAGGACAGGGGGCTGGGAGCAGTTCTTC.

This clonotype was recorded at least ten times. V is TRBV12-3 or TRBV12-4 and J is TRBJ1-1, with D uncertain. V lost 0 bases, J lost 0 bases, and 8 bases lay in between. The CDR3 totals 15 residues. The CDR3 loop reads CASSLARALNTEAFF. The CDR3 DNA sequence: TGTGCCAGCAGTTTAGCGCGGGCCCTGAACACTGAAGCTTTCTTT.

This clonotype was recorded at least ten times. V usage is TRBV2 and J usage is TRBJ1-5; D not resolved. V lost 4 bases and J 5 bases, leaving 15 bases between the germline ends. CDR1 and CDR2 (germline): SNHLY, FYNNEI. This CDR3 has 15 amino acids. CDR3 nucleotides: TGTGCCAGCAGTGTAGAGGTGGCCTTGGATCAGCCCCAGCATTTT. Translation: CASSVEVALDQPQHF.

This clonotype was recorded many times. The chain carries TRBV2 and TRBJ2-2; D is undetermined. Trimming shortened V by 4 bases and J by 3 bases, and 9 bases separated the two germline ends. From germline, CDR1 is SNHLY and CDR2 FYNNEI. This CDR3 comprises 14 residues. The CDR3 reads CASSVTAYTGELFF. CDR3 nucleotide sequence: TGTGCCAGCAGTGTCACCGCGTACACCGGGGAGCTGTTTTTT.

At least ten counts were recorded for this clonotype. The chain recombines TRBV7-7 with TRBJ1-1; D not resolved. V lost 5 bases to trimming and J lost 3 bases, with 10 bases between them. The CDR3 spans 13 residues. Germline assignment: CDR1 SSHAT and CDR2 FNYEAQ (reference sequence). CDR3 bases: TGTGCCAGCAGCACGACGAGGGACACTGAAGCTTTCTTT. Translated, it gives CASSTTRDTEAFF.

The table lists this clonotype with a few counts. The chain employs TRBV5-6 and TRBJ2-5; D perhaps matches TRBD2 (6 bases). V was cut by 6 bases and J by 1 base, with 10 bases left in between. The CDR3 length is 13 residues. Germline-derived CDR1 and CDR2 are SGHDT and YYEEEE. The CDR3, as DNA: TGTGCCAGCATCCGGGGGTTCCAAGAGACCCAGTACTTC. It yields the protein CASIRGFQETQYF.